These 22 T cell receptor beta chains were sequenced from one sample in a study of T cell changes during pregnancy in multiple sclerosis. Produced via immunoSEQ multiplex PCR; TCRdb's table is partial and in-frame only. The sample gives about 27,000 clones, 88% of which show up once; 8.3% is in the top ten. The sequencing used CD8+ T cells from peripheral blood mononuclear cells, collected in the second trimester of pregnancy. These receptors were obtained from a female donor with multiple sclerosis, enrolled in a pregnancy study.

The chain couples TRBV6-5 to TRBJ1-2; D remains ambiguous. Germline loops: CDR1 MNHEY, CDR2 SVGAGI. This CDR3 is 14 amino acids long. V was cut by 0 bases and J by 4 bases, with 9 bases left in between. In nucleotides, the CDR3 is TGTGCCAGCAGTTACTCAAGCTCCTTCTATGGCTACACCTTC. This codes for CASSYSSSFYGYTF.

This clone has just one count. The rearrangement joins TRBV13 to TRBJ2-7, with 7 bases identical to TRBD2. The CDR3 totals 15 residues. CDR1 and CDR2 (germline): PRHDT, FYEKMQ (reference sequence). Trimming cost V 3 bases and J 2 bases; bases outside gene matches: 7. Written as DNA, the CDR3 is TGTGCCAGCAGCTTGGGCGGGGGAGGGGCCTACGAGCAGTACTTC. Its translation: CASSLGGGGAYEQYF.

The gene calls are TRBV27 and TRBJ2-2; 10 bases line up with TRBD2. CDR1 and CDR2 (germline): MNHEY, SMNVEV (reference sequence). The CDR3 is made up of 16 amino acids. The junction had 6 bases not matched to a gene; V was cut back by 2 bases and J by 6 bases. CDR3 amino acids: CASSLGASGGSGELFF. CDR3 DNA: TGTGCCAGCAGTTTAGGTGCTAGCGGGGGCTCCGGGGAGCTGTTTTTT.

J is TRBJ2-5 and V is TRBV30; D gene unclear. Trimming stripped 3 bases from V and 5 bases from J, with 16 bases between. Germline V lookup: CDR1 GTSNPN, CDR2 SVGIG (reference sequence). CDR3 length: 14 amino acids. The CDR3 sequence: CAWSYNSLGETQYF. In DNA form, the CDR3 reads TGTGCCTGGAGCTATAACTCCCTCGGGGAGACCCAGTACTTC.

The V call is TRBV5-4, the J call TRBJ1-1, with 10 positions matching TRBD1. V dropped 2 bases and J dropped 8; count of bases not matched to a gene: 15. The CDR3 sequence is 17 residues long. Germline V lookup: CDR1 SGHNT, CDR2 YYREEE (reference sequence). DNA of the CDR3: TGTGCCAGCAGCTTTGAGAGACAGGGGGCGAAGGCGTACGAAGCTTTCTTT. Translating it yields CASSFERQGAKAYEAFF.

CDR3 in DNA: TGTGCCAGCAGAATCGGGGGGACCCAGTACTTC. This translates into CASRIGGTQYF. The chain carries TRBV27 and TRBJ2-5, with D possibly TRBD2 on 6 matching bases. Trimming stripped 6 bases from V and 7 bases from J, with 9 bases between. The CDR3 covers 11 residues. Germline CDR1 MNHEY, CDR2 SMNVEV (reference sequence).

As concerns this clone: The junction and the germline gene differ at one end; a read error may be behind it. The gene calls are TRBV6-4 and TRBJ2-3, with D tentatively TRBD2 (6 bases). Per the germline V gene, CDR1 is MRHNA and CDR2 is SNTAGT. CDR3 length: 15 amino acids. The CDR3 nucleotides are TGTGCCAGCAGTGACTCGGCGGGGACGCCAGACACGCAGTATTTT. Its protein is CASSDSAGTPDTQYF.

The CDR3 here is CASGGQGSLDTQYF. CDR3 DNA sequence: TGTGCCAGCGGAGGACAGGGATCCCTAGATACGCAGTATTTT. The rearrangement uses TRBV2 and TRBJ2-3; 8 bases line up with TRBD1. This CDR3 is 14 amino acids long. CDR1 and CDR2 (germline): SNHLY, FYNNEI. The J segment lost 5 bases and the V segment lost 8 bases, leaving 9 bases of the junction unmatched.

The chain combines TRBV9 with TRBJ2-5; D is perhaps TRBD2 (7 bases). V lost 4 bases and J lost 4, with 14 bases in between. CDR1 and CDR2 (germline): SGDLS, YYNGEE. The CDR3 has 14 amino acids. The CDR3 coding sequence is TGTGCCAGCAGCCCCCAGGGGAGGGGAGAGACCCAGTACTTC. Protein: CASSPQGRGETQYF.

The chain employs TRBV6-5 and TRBJ2-3; 8 bases fit TRBD2. Germline assignment: CDR1 MNHEY and CDR2 SVGAGI. V lost 7 bases to trimming and J lost 2 bases; unmatched junction nucleotides: 5. The CDR3 loop spans 14 amino acids. The CDR3: CASTLAGPTDTQYF. CDR3 in DNA: TGTGCCAGCACCCTAGCGGGCCCCACAGATACGCAGTATTTT.

The J gene is TRBJ1-1, the V gene TRBV5-1; 7 nucleotides align to TRBD1. This CDR3 has 15 amino acids. The germline V gene encodes CDR1 SGHRS and CDR2 YFSETQ. Germline trimming cut 4 bases from V and 8 bases from J; bases unmatched to any gene: 14. CDR3: CASSPSDRPPEEAFF. In DNA, the CDR3 is TGCGCCAGCAGCCCTTCGGACAGGCCCCCCGAAGAAGCTTTCTTT.

J is TRBJ2-3 and V is TRBV2; TRBD1 matches 8 bases. Per germline, CDR1 SNHLY and CDR2 FYNNEI. V lost 8 bases to trimming and J lost 3 bases; unmatched junction nucleotides: 10. The CDR3 has 15 amino acids. The CDR3 nucleotides read TGTGCCAGCGGGGGTAGGCAGGGGGCTACAGATACGCAGTATTTT. Translating gives CASGGRQGATDTQYF.

The CDR3: CASADGSYGSPLHF. DNA of the CDR3: TGTGCCAGCGCCGACGGTAGCTATGGTTCACCCCTCCACTTT. This chain joins TRBV28 and TRBJ1-6; no clear D. The CDR3 sequence is 14 residues long. From germline, CDR1 is MDHEN and CDR2 SYDVKM. V shed 8 bases and J shed 9 bases, with 17 bases lying between them.

V and J are TRBV19 and TRBJ1-1; no clear D. V gave up 8 bases and J gave up 8 bases, with 9 bases separating them. Germline CDR1 is LNHDA and CDR2 is SQIVND (reference sequence). CDR3 length: 10 amino acids. CDR3 coding DNA: TGTGCCAGTTACCTCAGAGAAGCTTTCTTT. Amino acid sequence: CASYLREAFF.

The chain joins TRBV2 to TRBJ2-5, with D perhaps TRBD2 (7 bases). This CDR3 is built from 13 residues. Germline V lookup: CDR1 SNHLY, CDR2 FYNNEI. V lost 4 bases to trimming and J lost 5 bases, with 11 bases between them. The CDR3 bases are TGTGCCAGCAGTGTGAGGGGGGGTGAGACCCAGTACTTC. This gives the protein CASSVRGGETQYF.

J is TRBJ2-7 and V is TRBV7-9; 7 positions agree with TRBD2. Germline CDR1 reads SEHNR; CDR2 reads FQNEAQ (reference sequence). V was clipped by 5 bases and J by 2 bases; unmatched bases: 6. The CDR3 spans 14 residues. CDR3 amino acids: CASSETSDAYEQYF. The CDR3 nucleotides read TGTGCCAGCAGCGAAACTAGCGACGCCTACGAGCAGTACTTC. Combining the CDR3 with reference TRBV7-9 and TRBJ2-7 gives the whole variable domain DTGVSQNPRHKITKRGQNVTFRCDPISEHNRLYWYRQTLGQGPEFLTYFQNEAQLEKSRLLSDRFSAERPKGSFSTLEIQRTEQGDSAMYLCASSETSDAYEQYFGPGTRLTVT.

The chain joins TRBV28 to TRBJ1-2; TRBD1 is a possible D gene (6 bases). V lost 3 bases, J lost 5 bases, and 10 bases lay in between. The CDR3 extends over 13 amino acids. CDR1 and CDR2 from the germline V gene are MDHEN and SYDVKM. CDR3 region: CASSFEGEYGYTF. The CDR3 DNA reads TGTGCCAGCAGTTTTGAGGGGGAGTATGGCTACACCTTC.

The chain links TRBV4-2 to TRBJ1-2; D is possibly TRBD1 (5 bases). CDR3 length: 16 residues. V was cut by 3 bases and J by 4 bases, with 18 bases left in between. Germline CDR1 and CDR2: LGHNA and YNFKEQ. CDR3 sequence: CASSQPGQGQIYGYTF. The CDR3 region has the DNA TGTGCCAGCAGCCAGCCCGGACAAGGCCAAATCTATGGCTACACCTTC.

V is TRBV30 and J is TRBJ1-4; 7 nucleotides agree with TRBD1. CDR3 length: 14 residues. CDR1 is GTSNPN, CDR2 SVGIG, per germline (reference sequence). V was pared by 3 bases and J by 7 bases, with 8 bases of the junction left unmatched. Written as DNA, the CDR3 is TGTGCCTGGAGCACAGGGGCCGGTATTGAAAAACTGTTTTTT. Amino acid sequence: CAWSTGAGIEKLFF.

The CDR3 bases are TGTGCCAGCAGCGTAGAAGGACAGCCTTCCTACGAGCAGTACTTC. Amino acids: CASSVEGQPSYEQYF. The chain links TRBV9 to TRBJ2-7; TRBD1 might be the D (6 bases). V lost 0 bases, J lost 1 base, and 11 bases lay in between. The germline gives CDR1 SGDLS, CDR2 YYNGEE. This CDR3 comprises 15 residues.

The gene calls are TRBV7-8 and TRBJ2-1, with unresolved D. There are 12 residues in the CDR3. CDR1 SGHVS and CDR2 FQNEAQ come from the germline V gene. The germline V and J ends were trimmed by 1 base and 9 bases, with 7 bases remaining between them. The CDR3 loop reads CASSLELAEQFF. CDR3 coding DNA: TGTGCCAGCAGCTTAGAGTTGGCTGAGCAGTTCTTC.

The chain has TRBV11-2 and TRBJ1-6; no firm D call. The germline CDR1 and CDR2 sequences are SGHAT and FQNNGV. V gave up 5 bases and J gave up 7 bases, with 6 bases separating them. This CDR3 spans 12 amino acids. The CDR3 bases are TGTGCCAGCAGCCTCGGGAATTCACCCCTCCACTTT. Encoded protein: CASSLGNSPLHF.